This is a list of T cell receptor beta chains from one sample in a study of molecular identifiers for immune sequencing clone quantification. One entry per CDR3 protein results from TCRdb running MiXCR on the PCR reads. The sample lists 88,000 or so distinct CDR3 sequences; 21% were seen once. What was sequenced was naive CD8+ T cells from blood, with Jurkat cell RNA spiked in. These TCRs come from a human donor in good health. Some libraries in this study had Jurkat cell RNA spiked in. The CDR3 runs from the conserved cysteine through the conserved F or W. D genes are given only for firm matches. Where a row states a size, it is once, few, many or the class of an expanded clone; other rows omit it.

NA	many	15	TRBV27	TRBJ2-5	TGTGCCAGCAGCCCGGACGAGGCCCAAGGTACGACCCAGTACTTC	CASSPDEAQGTTQYF
NA	few	16	TRBV12-3/TRBV12-4	TRBJ1-2	TGTGCCAGCAGTACCCCCGGGACCCCAGGAGGCTATGGCTACACCTTC	CASSTPGTPGGYGYTF
TRBD2	many	18	TRBV12-3/TRBV12-4	TRBJ2-3	TGTGCCAGCACCGTACTAGCGGGCTCCCCTGGGGGCACAGATACGCAGTATTTT	CASTVLAGSPGGTDTQYF
TRBD1	many	11	TRBV5-1	TRBJ2-7	TGCGCCAGCAGCCCGGACAGGGAGCAGTACTTC	CASSPDREQYF
TRBD1	many	13	TRBV7-8	TRBJ1-4	TGTGCCAGCAAGACAGGGGTACATGAAAAACTGTTTTTT	CASKTGVHEKLFF
NA	many	11	TRBV5-8	TRBJ1-5	TGTGCCAGCAGCCCTTCGCAGCCCCAGCATTTT	CASSPSQPQHF
NA	few	14	TRBV10-2	TRBJ1-2	TGCGCCAGCAGTGTGATGGGGGGCGGATATGGCTACACCTTC	CASSVMGGGYGYTF
TRBD1	many	15	TRBV2	TRBJ2-7	TGTGCCAGCAGTACCCGGACAGGGGTCAGCTACGAGCAGTACTTC	CASSTRTGVSYEQYF
TRBD1	many	15	TRBV18	TRBJ2-2	TGTGCCAGCTCACCAGGACAGGGGTTCCCCGGGGAGCTGTTTTTT	CASSPGQGFPGELFF
NA	few	14	TRBV20-1	TRBJ2-7	TGCAGTGCTAGAGATGGTGAGAGCTCCTACGAGCAGTACTTC	CSARDGESSYEQYF
TRBD2	many	15	TRBV9	TRBJ2-7	TGTGCCAGCAGCGTAGGAGGGAGCGGGAGGGTCGAGCAGTACTTC	CASSVGGSGRVEQYF
TRBD1	many	13	TRBV19	TRBJ2-1	TGTGCCAGTAAGGGACAGGGGTCCGATGAGCAGTTCTTC	CASKGQGSDEQFF
NA	few	15	TRBV12-3/TRBV12-4	TRBJ1-5	TGTGCCAGCAGCACGGGACTGGGCGATTATCAGCCCCAGCCTTTT	CASSTGLGDYQPQPF
NA	NA	15	TRBV11-2	TRBJ2-2	TGTGCCAGCAGCTTAGATACAGGGTACACCGGGGAGCTGTTTTTT	CASSLDTGYTGELFF
TRBD1	many	16	TRBV6-5	TRBJ1-1	TGTGCCAGCAGTCAGCAGGGACAGGGGATGTACACTGAAGCTTTCTTT	CASSQQGQGMYTEAFF
TRBD1	few	13	TRBV6-2/TRBV6-3	TRBJ2-7	TGTGCCAGCAGCCTAGGGACAGGCTACGGGCAGTACTTC	CASSLGTGYGQYF
TRBD1	many	15	TRBV7-7	TRBJ2-3	TGTGCTAGCAGCCAAACTCAGGGGGCACCGGATACGCAGTATTTT	CASSQTQGAPDTQYF
NA	NA	17	TRBV4-3	TRBJ2-2	TGCGCCAGCAGCCAAGATCGTCAGGGTCGGTTTTTCGGGGAGCTGTTTTTC	CASSQDRQGRFFGELFF
NA	few	11	TRBV12-3/TRBV12-4	TRBJ2-2	TGTGCCAGCAGCCTCCCCGGGGAGCTGTTTTTT	CASSLPGELFF
TRBD2	few	15	TRBV5-1	TRBJ2-5	TGCGCCAGCACTAGCGGGGGAGGCGGGCAAGAGACCCAGTACTTC	CASTSGGGGQETQYF
NA	many	13	TRBV6-5	TRBJ2-3	TGTGCCAGCAGTTCTTCAGGGGGGACTCCGCAGTATTTT	CASSSSGGTPQYF
NA	NA	13	TRBV11-2	TRBJ2-7	TGTGCCAGCAGCTGGCAGACAACCTACGAGCAGTACTTC	CASSWQTTYEQYF
TRBD2	many	17	TRBV27	TRBJ2-7	TGTGCCAGCAGTGTAGGGACTAGCGGGGGGTCAGCCTACGAGCAGTACTTC	CASSVGTSGGSAYEQYF
NA	NA	15	TRBV4-1	TRBJ2-7	TGCGCCAGCAGCCATGCACCCGGGAATCCCTACGAGCAGTACTTC	CASSHAPGNPYEQYF
TRBD1	many	14	TRBV9	TRBJ1-1	TGTGCCAGCAGCCCAAGACAGGGCCCTACTGAAGCTTTCTTT	CASSPRQGPTEAFF
NA	NA	16	TRBV5-5	TRBJ1-3	TGTGCCAGCAGCTTGCACAGGTCAGCGGGCGGAAACACCATATATTTT	CASSLHRSAGGNTIYF
NA	NA	14	TRBV2	TRBJ2-3	TGTGCCAGCAGTGAAGGACCTAGTATGGATACGCAGTATTTT	CASSEGPSMDTQYF
NA	few	16	TRBV27	TRBJ1-1	TGTGCCAGCAGCTCAGGACTTGGGTTGCGAAACACTGAAGCTTTCTTT	CASSSGLGLRNTEAFF
TRBD2	many	14	TRBV10-3	TRBJ2-7	TGTGCCATCAGTTGGTCGGGAGGGGCCCACGAGCAGTACTTC	CAISWSGGAHEQYF
TRBD1	NA	15	TRBV29-1	TRBJ1-2	TGCAGCGTTGATAGAGGGACAGGGGTTAACTATGGCTACGCCTTC	CSVDRGTGVNYGYAF
NA	NA	17	TRBV5-4	TRBJ1-2	TGTGCCAGCAGCTTGATCGGGGGCTCGGGAACTAATTATGGCTACACCTTC	CASSLIGGSGTNYGYTF
NA	many	11	TRBV30	TRBJ2-1	TGTGCCTGGGGGTCCTACAATGAGCAGTTCTTC	CAWGSYNEQFF
TRBD1	few	20	TRBV11-1	TRBJ2-2	TGTGCCAGCAGCTCGATCGATCCAGGGGGCGGGGACGCGAACACCGGGGAGCTGTTTTTT	CASSSIDPGGGDANTGELFF
TRBD1	many	15	TRBV28	TRBJ1-5	TGTGCCAGCAGGGGTTACAGGGGTACCGATCAGCCCCAGCATTTT	CASRGYRGTDQPQHF
NA	many	14	TRBV7-2	TRBJ2-7	TGTGCCAGCAGCTTAGCACAGATTACTTTCGAGCAGTACTTC	CASSLAQITFEQYF
TRBD1	many	14	TRBV27	TRBJ2-7	TGTGCCAGCAGTACCGGGACAGGGTCCTACGAGCAGTACTTC	CASSTGTGSYEQYF
NA	many	14	TRBV6-5	TRBJ2-7	TGTGCCAGCAGTTACTCGAGGACAGCCTACGAGCAGTACTTC	CASSYSRTAYEQYF
TRBD2	NA	15	TRBV4-3	TRBJ2-1	TGCGCCAGCAGCACGAGCGGGAGTCTCTACAATGAGCAGTCCTTC	CASSTSGSLYNEQSF